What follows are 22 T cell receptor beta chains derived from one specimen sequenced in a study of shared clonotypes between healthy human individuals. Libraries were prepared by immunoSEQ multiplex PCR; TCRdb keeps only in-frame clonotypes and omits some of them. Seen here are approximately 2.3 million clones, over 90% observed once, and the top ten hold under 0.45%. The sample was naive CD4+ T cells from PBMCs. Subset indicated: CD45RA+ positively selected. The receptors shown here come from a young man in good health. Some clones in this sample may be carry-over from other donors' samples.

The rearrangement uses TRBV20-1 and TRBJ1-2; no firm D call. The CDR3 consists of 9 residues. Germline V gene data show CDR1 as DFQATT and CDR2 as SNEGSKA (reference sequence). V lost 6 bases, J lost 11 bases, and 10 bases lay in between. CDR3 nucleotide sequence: TGCAGTGCAGGGCTAGGGTACACCTTC. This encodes CSAGLGYTF.

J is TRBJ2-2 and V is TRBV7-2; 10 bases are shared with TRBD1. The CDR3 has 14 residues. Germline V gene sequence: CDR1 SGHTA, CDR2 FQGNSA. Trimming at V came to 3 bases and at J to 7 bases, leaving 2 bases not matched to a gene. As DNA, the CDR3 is TGTGCCAGCAGCTTGGGACAGGGGAACGGGGAGCTGTTTTTT. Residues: CASSLGQGNGELFF.

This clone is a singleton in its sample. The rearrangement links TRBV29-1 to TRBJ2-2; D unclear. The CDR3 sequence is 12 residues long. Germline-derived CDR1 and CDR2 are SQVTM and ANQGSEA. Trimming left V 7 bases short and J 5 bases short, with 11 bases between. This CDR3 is CSARPATGELFF. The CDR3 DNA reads TGCAGCGCTAGACCCGCAACCGGGGAGCTGTTTTTT.

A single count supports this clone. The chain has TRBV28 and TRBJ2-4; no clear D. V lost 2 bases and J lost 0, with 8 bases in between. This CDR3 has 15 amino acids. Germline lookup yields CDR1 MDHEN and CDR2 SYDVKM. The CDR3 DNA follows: TGTGCCAGCAGTTTAGGTACCTTAGCCAAAAACATTCAGTACTTC. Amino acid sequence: CASSLGTLAKNIQYF. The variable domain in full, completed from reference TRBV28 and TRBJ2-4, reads DVKVTQSSRYLVKRTGEKVFLECVQDMDHENMFWYRQDPGLGLRLIYFSYDVKMKEKGDIPEGYSVSREKKERFSLILESASTNQTSMYLCASSLGTLAKNIQYFGAGTRLSVL.

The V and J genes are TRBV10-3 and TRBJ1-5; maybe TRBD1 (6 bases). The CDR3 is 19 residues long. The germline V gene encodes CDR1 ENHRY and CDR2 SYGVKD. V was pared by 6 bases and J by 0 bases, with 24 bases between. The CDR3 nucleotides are TGTGCCATCAGCTCAAAACAGGGAAGGGCGGATATTAGCAATCAGCCCCAGCATTTT. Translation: CAISSKQGRADISNQPQHF.

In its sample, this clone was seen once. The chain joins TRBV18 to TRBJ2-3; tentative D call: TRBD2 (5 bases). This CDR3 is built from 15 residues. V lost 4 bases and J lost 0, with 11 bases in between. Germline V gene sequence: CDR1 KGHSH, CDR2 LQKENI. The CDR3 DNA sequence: TGTGCCAGCTCACGTGGAGGACCTAGCACAGATACGCAGTATTTT. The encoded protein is CASSRGGPSTDTQYF.

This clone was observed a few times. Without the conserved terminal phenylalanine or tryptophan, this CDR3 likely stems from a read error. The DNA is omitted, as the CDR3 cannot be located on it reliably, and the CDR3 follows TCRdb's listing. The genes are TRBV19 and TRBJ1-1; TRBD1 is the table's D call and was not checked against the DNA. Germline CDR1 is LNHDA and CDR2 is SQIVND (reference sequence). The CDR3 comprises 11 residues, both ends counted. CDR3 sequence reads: CAALRGLMGGS.

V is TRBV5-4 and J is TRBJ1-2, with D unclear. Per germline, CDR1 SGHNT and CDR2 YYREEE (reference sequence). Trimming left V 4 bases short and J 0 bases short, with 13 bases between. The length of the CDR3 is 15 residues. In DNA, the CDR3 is TGTGCCAGCAGCCATAAACAAATTTCTAACTATGGCTACACCTTC. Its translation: CASSHKQISNYGYTF.

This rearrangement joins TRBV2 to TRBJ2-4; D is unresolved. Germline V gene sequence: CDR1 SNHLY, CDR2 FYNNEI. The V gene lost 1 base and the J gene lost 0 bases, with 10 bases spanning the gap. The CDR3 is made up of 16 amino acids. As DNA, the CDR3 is TGTGCCAGCAGTGAAGGTATCAGAATAGCCAAAAACATTCAGTACTTC. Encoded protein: CASSEGIRIAKNIQYF.

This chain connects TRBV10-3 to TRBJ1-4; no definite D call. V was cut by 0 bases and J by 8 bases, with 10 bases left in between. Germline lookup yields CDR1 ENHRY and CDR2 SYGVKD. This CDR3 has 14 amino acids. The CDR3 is CAISESGSEEKLFF. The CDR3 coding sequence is TGTGCCATCAGTGAGTCAGGCAGTGAAGAAAAACTGTTTTTT.

The CDR3 loop reads CASSLDWTSGGPYEQYF. CDR3 in DNA: TGTGCCAGCAGCTTAGATTGGACTAGCGGAGGGCCCTACGAGCAGTACTTC. The chain recombines TRBV7-9 with TRBJ2-7; 10 bases are shared with TRBD2. The CDR3 is 17 residues long. The V and J ends lost 1 base and 2 bases, in that order; junction bases with no gene match: 8. The germline V gene encodes CDR1 SEHNR and CDR2 FQNEAQ (reference sequence).

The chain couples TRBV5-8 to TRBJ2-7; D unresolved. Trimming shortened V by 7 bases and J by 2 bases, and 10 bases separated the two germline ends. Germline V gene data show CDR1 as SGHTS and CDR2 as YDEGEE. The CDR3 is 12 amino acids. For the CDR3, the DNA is TGTGCCAGCCGCCTTCTAACCTACGAGCAGTACTTC. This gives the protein CASRLLTYEQYF.

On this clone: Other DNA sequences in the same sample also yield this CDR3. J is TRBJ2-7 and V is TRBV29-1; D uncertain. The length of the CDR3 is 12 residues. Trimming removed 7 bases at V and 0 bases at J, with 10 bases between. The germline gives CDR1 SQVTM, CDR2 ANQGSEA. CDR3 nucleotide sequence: TGCAGCGCATCAGGCAGCTCCTACGAGCAGTACTTC. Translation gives CSASGSSYEQYF.

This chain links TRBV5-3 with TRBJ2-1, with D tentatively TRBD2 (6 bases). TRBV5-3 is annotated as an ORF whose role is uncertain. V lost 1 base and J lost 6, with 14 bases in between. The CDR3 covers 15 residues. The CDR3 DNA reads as TGTGCCAGAAGCTTGCCGGGAGACTTCCCCAATGAGCAGTTCTTC. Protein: CARSLPGDFPNEQFF.

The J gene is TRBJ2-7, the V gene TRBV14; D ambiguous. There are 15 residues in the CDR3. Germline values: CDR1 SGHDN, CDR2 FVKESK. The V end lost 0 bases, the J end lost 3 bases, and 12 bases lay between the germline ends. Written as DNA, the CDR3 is TGTGCCAGCAGCCAAGATGGGCGCCGGAACTACGAGCAGTACTTC. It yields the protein CASSQDGRRNYEQYF.

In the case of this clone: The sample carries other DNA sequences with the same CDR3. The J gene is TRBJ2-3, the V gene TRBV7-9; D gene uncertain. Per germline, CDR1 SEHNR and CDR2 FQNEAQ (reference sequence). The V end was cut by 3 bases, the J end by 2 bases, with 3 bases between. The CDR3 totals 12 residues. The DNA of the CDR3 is TGTGCCAGCAGCTTGGACACAGATACGCAGTATTTT. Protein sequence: CASSLDTDTQYF.

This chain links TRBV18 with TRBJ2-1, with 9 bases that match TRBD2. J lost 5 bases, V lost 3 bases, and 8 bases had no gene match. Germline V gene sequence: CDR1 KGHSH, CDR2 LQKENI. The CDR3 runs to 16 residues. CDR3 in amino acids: CASSPFAGGPDNEQFF. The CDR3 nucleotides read TGTGCCAGCTCACCGTTCGCGGGAGGGCCTGACAATGAGCAGTTCTTC.

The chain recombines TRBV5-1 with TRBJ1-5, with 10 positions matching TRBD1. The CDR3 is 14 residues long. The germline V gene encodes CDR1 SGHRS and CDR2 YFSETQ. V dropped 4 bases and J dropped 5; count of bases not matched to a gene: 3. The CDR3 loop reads CASSETGGDQPQHF. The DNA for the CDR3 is TGCGCCAGCAGCGAGACAGGGGGCGATCAGCCCCAGCATTTT.

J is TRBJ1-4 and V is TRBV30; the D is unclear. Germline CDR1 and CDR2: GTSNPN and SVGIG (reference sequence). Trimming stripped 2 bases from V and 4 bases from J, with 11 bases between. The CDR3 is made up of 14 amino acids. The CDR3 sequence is CAWSPPPNNEKLFF. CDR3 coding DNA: TGTGCCTGGAGTCCCCCACCCAATAATGAAAAACTGTTTTTT.

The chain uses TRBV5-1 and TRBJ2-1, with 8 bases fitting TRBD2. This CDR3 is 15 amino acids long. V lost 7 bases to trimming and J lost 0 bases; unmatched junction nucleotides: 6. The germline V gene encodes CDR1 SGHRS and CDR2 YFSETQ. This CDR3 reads CASVGTSSSYNEQFF. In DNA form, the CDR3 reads TGCGCCAGCGTGGGGACTAGTAGCTCCTACAATGAGCAGTTCTTC.

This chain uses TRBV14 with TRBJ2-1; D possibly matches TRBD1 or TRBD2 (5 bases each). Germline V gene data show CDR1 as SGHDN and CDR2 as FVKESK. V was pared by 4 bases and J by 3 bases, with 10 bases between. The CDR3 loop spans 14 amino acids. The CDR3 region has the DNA TGTGCCAGCAGCCCACTGGGGGACTACAATGAGCAGTTCTTC. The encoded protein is CASSPLGDYNEQFF. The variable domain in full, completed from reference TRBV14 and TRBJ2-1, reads EAGVTQFPSHSVIEKGQTVTLRCDPISGHDNLYWYRRVMGKEIKFLLHFVKESKQDESGMPNNRFLAERTGGTYSTLKVQPAELEDSGVYFCASSPLGDYNEQFFGPGTRLTVL.

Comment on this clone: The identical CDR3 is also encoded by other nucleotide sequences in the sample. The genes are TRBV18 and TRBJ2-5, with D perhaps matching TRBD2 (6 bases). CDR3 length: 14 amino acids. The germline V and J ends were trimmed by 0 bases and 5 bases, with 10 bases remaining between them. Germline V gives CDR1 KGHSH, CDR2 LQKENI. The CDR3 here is CASSPPRGSETQYF. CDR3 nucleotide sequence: TGTGCCAGCTCACCACCTCGGGGGTCGGAGACCCAGTACTTC.